The present T cell receptor (beta chain) was sequenced within a study of cytomegalovirus exposure and HLA in healthy donors. This clone was seen a handful of times. Antigen unknown. This CDR3 has 13 residues. The germline V and J ends were trimmed by 5 bases and 5 bases, with 12 bases remaining between them. Germline V CDR1 and CDR2: SNHLY, FYNNEI. Whole-study findings and limits: Most TCR sequences were uncommon, yet certain public TCRs appeared in many donors. 150 or so TCR beta chains were listed as cytomegalovirus-associated. Using the classifier, cytomegalovirus status was reportedly diagnosed with high specificity and sensitivity.

The PCR employed 60 Vbeta primers together with 13 Jbeta primers. Data came from immunoSEQ multiplex PCR; TCRdb stores just in-frame clones and leaves some out. The sample includes 120,000 or so clones, about a sixth of them seen just once. The sequence came from a female donor in good health and CMV-seropositive. The chain uses TRBV2 and TRBJ1-1; D is uncertain. Sequencing input: PBMCs. Here the CDR3 reads CASSIYRETEAFF. The DNA for the CDR3 is TGTGCCAGCAGTATCTACCGGGAGACTGAAGCTTTCTTT.